The clone carrying this T cell receptor (beta chain) showed up many times. This specimen belongs to a study of regulatory T cells in long-lasting Graves disease. Relying on iRepertoire HTBI primers and Arm-PCR of CDR3 regions, the team built TCR beta libraries. TCRdb used MiXCR to reprocess the multiplex PCR reads, holding one entry per CDR3 protein. The data show more than 300,000 distinct CDR3 sequences, about 16% seen once. Time point specified: newly diagnosed GD, antithyroid drugs for less than 3 months. PBMC RNA served as the TCR library source. This CDR3 contains 14 residues. CDR1 and CDR2 (germline): LGHDT, YNNKEL (reference sequence). V dropped 3 bases and J dropped 10 bases, with 13 bases sitting between them. Separately, the same data were catalogued under a study of T cells in Graves' hyperthyroidism and ophthalmopathy. That source reports: Thyroid ultrasound, orbital computed tomography, clinical symptoms, and serum thyroxine and TRAb underpinned diagnoses. Ophthalmopathy was identified by the model a median around 6 months ahead of onset.

The chain employs TRBV3-1 and TRBJ1-6; D call uncertain. This sequence was found in a woman between 18 and 29 years old with Graves disease. The sample here was peripheral blood mononuclear cells (PBMCs), taken at new diagnosis, from a patient treated with antithyroid drugs. CDR3: CASSHPESVSPLHF. The CDR3 bases are TGTGCCAGCAGCCACCCCGAGTCGGTCTCACCCCTCCACTTT.